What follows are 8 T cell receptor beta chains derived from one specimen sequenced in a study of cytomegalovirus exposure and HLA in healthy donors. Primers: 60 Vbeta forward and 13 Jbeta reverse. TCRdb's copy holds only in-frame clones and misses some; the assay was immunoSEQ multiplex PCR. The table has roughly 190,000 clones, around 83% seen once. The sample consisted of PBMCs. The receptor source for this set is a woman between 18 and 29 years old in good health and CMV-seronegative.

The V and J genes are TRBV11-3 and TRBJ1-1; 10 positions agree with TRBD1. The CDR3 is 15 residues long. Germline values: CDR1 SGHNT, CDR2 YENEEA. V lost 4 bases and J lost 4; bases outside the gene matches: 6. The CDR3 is CASSSNGQGGTEAFF. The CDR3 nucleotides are TGTGCCAGCAGCTCGAACGGACAGGGGGGCACTGAAGCTTTCTTT.

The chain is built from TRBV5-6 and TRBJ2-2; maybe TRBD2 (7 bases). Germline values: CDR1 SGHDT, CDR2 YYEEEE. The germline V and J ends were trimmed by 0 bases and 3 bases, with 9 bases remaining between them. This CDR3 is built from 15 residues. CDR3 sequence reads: CASSLVGGDTGELFF. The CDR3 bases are TGTGCCAGCAGCTTGGTAGGGGGGGACACCGGGGAGCTGTTTTTT. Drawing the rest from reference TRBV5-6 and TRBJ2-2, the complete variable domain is DAGVTQSPTHLIKTRGQQVTLRCSPKSGHDTVSWYQQALGQGPQFIFQYYEEEERQRGNFPDRFSGHQFPNYSSELNVNALLLGDSALYLCASSLVGGDTGELFFGEGSRLTVL.

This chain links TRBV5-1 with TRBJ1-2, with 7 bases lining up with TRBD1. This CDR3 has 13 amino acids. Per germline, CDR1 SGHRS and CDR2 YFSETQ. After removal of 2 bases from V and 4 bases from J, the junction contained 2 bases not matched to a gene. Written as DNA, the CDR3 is TGCGCCAGCAGCTTAGGGGACAGCTATGGCTACACCTTC. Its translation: CASSLGDSYGYTF.

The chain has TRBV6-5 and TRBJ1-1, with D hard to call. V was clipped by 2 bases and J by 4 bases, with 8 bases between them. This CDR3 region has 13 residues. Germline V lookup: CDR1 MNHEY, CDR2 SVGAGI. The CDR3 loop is CASSYQWATEAFF. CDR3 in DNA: TGTGCCAGCAGTTACCAGTGGGCCACTGAAGCTTTCTTT.

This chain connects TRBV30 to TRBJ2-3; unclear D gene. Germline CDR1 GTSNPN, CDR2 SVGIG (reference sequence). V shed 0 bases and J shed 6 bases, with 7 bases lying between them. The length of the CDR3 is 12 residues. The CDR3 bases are TGTGCCTGGAGTGTAACTGAGGATACGCAGTATTTT. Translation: CAWSVTEDTQYF.

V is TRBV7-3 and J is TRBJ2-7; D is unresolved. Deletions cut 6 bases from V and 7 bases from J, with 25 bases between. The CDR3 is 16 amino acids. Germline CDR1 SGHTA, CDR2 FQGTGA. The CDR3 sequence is CASSSLPTVGLEEQYF. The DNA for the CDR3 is TGTGCCAGCAGTTCATTACCCACGGTCGGATTGGAGGAGCAGTACTTC.

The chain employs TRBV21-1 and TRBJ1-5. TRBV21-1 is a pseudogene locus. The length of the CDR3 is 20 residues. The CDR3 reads CASSKIVVRKTFYSNQPQHF. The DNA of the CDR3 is TGTGCCAGCAGCAAAATTGTGGTCCGGAAGACTTTCTATAGCAATCAGCCCCAGCATTTT.

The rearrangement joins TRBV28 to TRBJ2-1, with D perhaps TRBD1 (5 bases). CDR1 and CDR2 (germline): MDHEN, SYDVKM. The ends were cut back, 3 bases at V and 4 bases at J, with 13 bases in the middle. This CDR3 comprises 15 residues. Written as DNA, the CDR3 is TGTGCCAGCAGTTTTATGGGGCACTCTTACAATGAGCAGTTCTTC. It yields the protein CASSFMGHSYNEQFF.